The 27 T cell receptor beta chains presented below share a single source sample, sequenced in a study of T-cell memory formation after mild COVID-19. TCRdb reprocessed the 5' RACE reads with MiXCR, giving one entry per CDR3 protein. The data contain some 300,000 distinct CDR3 sequences, 20% to 25% of them singletons. Sequences were obtained from PBMCs or a T cell subset sorted from them (not recorded which). The receptors originated from a man between 18 and 35 years old who had mild COVID-19 (a few samples of this study predate the infection). Cell type and time point are not known.

This clonotype was observed a few times. The V call is TRBV12-3 or TRBV12-4, the J call TRBJ1-2, with D possibly matching TRBD1 (5 bases). Trimming took off 6 bases at V and 5 bases at J, with 22 bases between the two ends. The CDR3 is 16 residues long. The CDR3 is CASSASPRAWGYGYTF. The CDR3 nucleotides read TGTGCCAGCAGCGCAAGCCCTCGGGCGTGGGGGTATGGCTACACCTTC.

The gene calls are TRBV12-3 or TRBV12-4 and TRBJ2-7, with 11 bases matching TRBD2. The CDR3 loop spans 15 amino acids. V was pared by 3 bases and J by 2 bases, with 3 bases of the junction left unmatched. The CDR3 DNA follows: TGTGCCAGCAGTTTTTCTAGCGGGGGGCCCTACGAGCAGTACGTC. Translation gives CASSFSSGGPYEQYV.

The gene calls are TRBV11-2 and TRBJ2-4; TRBD2 agrees at 11 bases. CDR3 length: 20 residues. Germline lookup yields CDR1 SGHAT and CDR2 FQNNGV. Trimming removed 4 bases from V and 0 bases from J; junction bases left unmatched: 14. CDR3 residues: CASSWIPGLADVRAKNIQYF. In DNA form, the CDR3 reads TGTGCCAGCAGCTGGATACCGGGACTAGCGGATGTAAGAGCCAAAAACATTCAGTACTTC.

A few counts support this clonotype. V is TRBV12-3 or TRBV12-4 and J is TRBJ2-7; perhaps TRBD1 as D (5 bases). V was cut by 8 bases and J by 7 bases, with 15 bases left in between. The CDR3 has 12 residues. CDR3 loop: CASRLGPGEQYV. Written as DNA, the CDR3 is TGTGCCAGCCGCTTGGGGCCTGGAGAGCAGTACGTC.

The chain couples TRBV12-3 or TRBV12-4 to TRBJ2-2; no clear D gene. V was clipped by 5 bases and J by 6 bases, with 13 bases between them. The CDR3 spans 14 residues. The CDR3 DNA reads TGTGCCAGCAGTGTGTCAGTGGGATCCGGGGAGCTGTTTTTT. Translating gives CASSVSVGSGELFF.

The V call is TRBV9, the J call TRBJ2-3; no clear D. Germline CDR1 is SGDLS and CDR2 is YYNGEE. The CDR3 is 14 residues long. V gave up 3 bases and J gave up 0 bases, with 8 bases separating them. CDR3 region: CASSAFTSTDTQYF. The CDR3 coding sequence is TGTGCCAGCAGCGCCTTCACTAGCACAGATACGCAGTATTTT.

This clonotype appeared a few times. The chain links TRBV20-1 to TRBJ1-6; D gene ambiguous. V lost 2 bases to trimming and J lost 6 bases, with 11 bases between them. Germline loops: CDR1 DFQATT, CDR2 SNEGSKA (reference sequence). CDR3 size: 14 residues. The CDR3 DNA is TGCAGTGCTAGATGGGGTCCGGGTAATTCACCCCTCCACTTT. This gives the protein CSARWGPGNSPLHF.

In its sample, this clonotype was seen a few times. V and J are TRBV6-2 or TRBV6-3 and TRBJ2-2, with TRBD2 matching over 11 bases. This CDR3 spans 15 amino acids. V was pared by 4 bases and J by 4 bases, with 2 bases of the junction left unmatched. Germline assignment: CDR1 MNHEY and CDR2 SVGEGT. The CDR3 protein is CASSWTSGSTGELFF. CDR3 bases: TGTGCCAGCAGTTGGACTAGCGGGTCCACCGGGGAGCTGTTTTTT.

As to this clonotype: This may be a read error: a much more frequent sequence differs by one nucleotide. V usage is TRBV11-2 and J usage is TRBJ2-5, with TRBD1 as a possible D gene (6 bases). Germline CDR1 and CDR2: SGHAT and FQNNGV. V gave up 5 bases and J gave up 5 bases, with 30 bases separating them. The CDR3 has 19 amino acids. The chain's CDR3 is CASSPYPGSSVGAKETQYF. As DNA, the CDR3 is TGTGCCAGCAGCCCCTATCCGGGGTCCAGCGTGGGGGCCAAGGAGACCCAGTACTTC. The full variable domain, its missing parts supplied by reference TRBV11-2 and TRBJ2-5, is EAGVAQSPRYKIIEKRQSVAFWCNPISGHATLYWYQQILGQGPKLLIQFQNNGVVDDSQLPKDRFSAERLKGVDSTLKIQPAKLEDSAVYLCASSPYPGSSVGAKETQYFGPGTRLLVL.

This clonotype appeared a few times. CDR3 sequence reads: CASSQMPTSGGATEQFF. DNA for the CDR3: TGCGCCAGCAGCCAAATGCCCACTAGCGGGGGGGCCACTGAGCAGTTCTTC. The chain couples TRBV4-1 to TRBJ2-1; 13 bases are a match to TRBD2. There are 17 residues in the CDR3. The V gene's germline CDR1 is MGHRA and CDR2 YSYEKL. The J segment lost 9 bases and the V segment lost 2 bases, leaving 10 bases of the junction unmatched.

This clonotype showed up just a few times. This sequence joins TRBV5-1 and TRBJ2-4; D gene uncertain. Germline V gene sequence: CDR1 SGHRS, CDR2 YFSETQ. The ends were cut back, 0 bases at V and 10 bases at J, with 14 bases in the middle. This CDR3 region has 14 residues. The CDR3 region has the DNA TGCGCCAGCAGCTTGGCCGTCAGGTTCCCAATTCAGTACTTC. Translated: CASSLAVRFPIQYF.

This clonotype was observed once. The gene calls are TRBV3-1 and TRBJ2-5; D is unresolved. From germline, CDR1 is LGHDT and CDR2 YNNKEL (reference sequence). The CDR3 has 13 residues. V lost 0 bases, J lost 5 bases, and 7 bases lay in between. CDR3 loop: CASSQEVGETQYF. CDR3 coding DNA: TGTGCCAGCAGCCAAGAAGTCGGGGAGACCCAGTACTTC.

This rearrangement joins TRBV6-5 to TRBJ1-6; D not certain. Germline CDR1 reads MNHEY; CDR2 reads SVGAGI. V lost 10 bases and J 4 bases, leaving 20 bases between the germline ends. This CDR3 comprises 16 residues. CDR3 bases: TGTGCCACCAACAGCGGTTGGGCGGATTATAATTCACCCCTCCACTTT. It yields the protein CATNSGWADYNSPLHF.

This clonotype was seen a handful of times. The CDR3 DNA is TGTGCCAGCAGCCAAGAGGCAGGGGCGGGAAACACCATATATTTT. This sequence encodes CASSQEAGAGNTIYF. J is TRBJ1-3 and V is TRBV4-2; possibly TRBD1 for D (6 bases). V dropped 0 bases and J dropped 4 bases, with 10 bases sitting between them. Germline V CDR1 and CDR2: LGHNA, YNFKEQ. The CDR3 spans 15 residues.

J is TRBJ1-1 and V is TRBV2, with unresolved D. The ends were cut back, 1 base at V and 4 bases at J, with 7 bases in the middle. Germline V gene sequence: CDR1 SNHLY, CDR2 FYNNEI. The CDR3 has 13 amino acids. CDR3 nucleotide sequence: TGTGCCAGCAGTGAAGGGGTGGGCACTGAAGCTTTCTTT. Its protein is CASSEGVGTEAFF.

The chain recombines TRBV2 with TRBJ2-3; D is possibly TRBD1 or TRBD2 (5 bases each). CDR3 length: 15 amino acids. Looked up from germline, CDR1 is SNHLY and CDR2 is FYNNEI. Trimming stripped 9 bases from V and 5 bases from J, with 21 bases between. For the CDR3, the DNA is TGTGCCAGTCTGGGCAGGGACGCTCAACTAGATACGCAGTATTTT. Translating it yields CASLGRDAQLDTQYF. The whole variable domain, remainder taken from reference TRBV2 and TRBJ2-3, is EPEVTQTPSHQVTQMGQEVILRCVPISNHLYFYWYRQILGQKVEFLVSFYNNEISEKSEIFDDQFSVERPDGSNFTLKIRSTKLEDSAMYFCASLGRDAQLDTQYFGPGTRLTVL.

The chain is built from TRBV20-1 and TRBJ2-7; D remains ambiguous. The CDR3 extends over 14 amino acids. Germline V gene sequence: CDR1 DFQATT, CDR2 SNEGSKA (reference sequence). V was trimmed by 4 bases and J by 5 bases, leaving 18 bases between them. CDR3 residues: CSATSGVAQDEQYV. The CDR3 bases are TGCAGTGCTACGAGTGGCGTAGCTCAGGACGAGCAGTACGTC.

The rearrangement uses TRBV7-2 and TRBJ1-5; TRBD1 is a possible D gene (5 bases). The V gene's germline CDR1 is SGHTA and CDR2 FQGNSA. Between the trimmed V and J ends, which lost 0 bases and 7 bases, there was a span of 7 bases. CDR3 size: 13 residues. The CDR3 spells CASSLAGEQPQHF. CDR3 coding DNA: TGTGCCAGCAGCTTAGCGGGGGAACAGCCCCAGCATTTT.

V usage is TRBV5-1 and J usage is TRBJ2-7, with 13 positions matching TRBD2. Germline CDR1 reads SGHRS; CDR2 reads YFSETQ. The V gene end was trimmed by 7 bases and the J gene end by 0 bases; junction bases not matched to a gene: 7. The CDR3 spans 16 residues. The CDR3 DNA is TGCGCCAGCTCTGGACTAGCGGGGGCTGGCTCCTACGAGCAGTACTTC. Its protein is CASSGLAGAGSYEQYF.

This clonotype was recorded a few times. V is TRBV5-1 and J is TRBJ2-1; tentative D call: TRBD2 (6 bases). Germline V gene sequence: CDR1 SGHRS, CDR2 YFSETQ. V was pared by 2 bases and J by 0 bases, with 9 bases between. The CDR3 totals 15 residues. Written as DNA, the CDR3 is TGCGCCAGCAGCTTTCTAGCGTTCTCCTACAATGAGCAGTTCTTC. Translating it yields CASSFLAFSYNEQFF.

This clonotype came up a few times. The genes are TRBV7-9 and TRBJ2-2, with 7 bases identical to TRBD2. Germline values: CDR1 SEHNR, CDR2 FQNEAQ (reference sequence). This CDR3 has 13 amino acids. The J segment lost 4 bases and the V segment lost 8 bases, leaving 4 bases of the junction unmatched. Here the CDR3 reads CASPSGATGELFF. In DNA, the CDR3 is TGTGCCAGCCCTAGCGGAGCCACCGGGGAGCTGTTTTTT. The variable domain in full, completed from reference TRBV7-9 and TRBJ2-2, reads DTGVSQNPRHKITKRGQNVTFRCDPISEHNRLYWYRQTLGQGPEFLTYFQNEAQLEKSRLLSDRFSAERPKGSFSTLEIQRTEQGDSAMYLCASPSGATGELFFGEGSRLTVL.

This clonotype was found a few times. The rearrangement uses TRBV20-1 and TRBJ2-7, with 8 bases that match TRBD1. Per germline, CDR1 DFQATT and CDR2 SNEGSKA (reference sequence). J lost 6 bases, V lost 6 bases, and 10 bases had no gene match. This CDR3 has 13 residues. CDR3 coding DNA: TGCAGTGCCCCGGACAGGGTCTCCCTCGAGCAGTACTTC. Its translation is CSAPDRVSLEQYF.

This clonotype has a handful of counts. This rearrangement joins TRBV6-5 to TRBJ2-7; D could derive from TRBD1 or TRBD2 (5 bases each). Germline loops: CDR1 MNHEY, CDR2 SVGAGI. V lost 7 bases to trimming and J lost 9 bases, with 19 bases between them. The CDR3 spans 13 residues. The CDR3 spells CASMRERGNGQYV. In DNA form, the CDR3 reads TGTGCCAGCATGAGGGAGAGGGGAAATGGGCAGTACGTC.

The chain employs TRBV12-3 or TRBV12-4 and TRBJ1-1; D is undetermined. The CDR3 consists of 13 residues. V gave up 3 bases and J gave up 7 bases, with 12 bases separating them. This CDR3 is CASSFWGESEAFF. The CDR3, as DNA: TGTGCCAGCAGTTTTTGGGGTGAGAGTGAAGCTTTCTTT.

This clonotype was counted ten times or more. The V gene is TRBV7-6, the J gene TRBJ2-2; no clear D. V was cut by 5 bases and J by 1 base, with 11 bases left in between. Germline-derived CDR1 and CDR2 are SGHVS and FNYEAQ. The CDR3 has 15 amino acids. CDR3 amino acids: CASSDAPVNTGELFF. Written as DNA, the CDR3 is TGTGCCAGCAGCGACGCACCGGTGAACACCGGGGAGCTGTTTTTT. Variable domain in full (rest from reference TRBV7-6 and TRBJ2-2): GAGVSQSPRYKVTKRGQDVALRCDPISGHVSLYWYRQALGQGPEFLTYFNYEAQQDKSGLPNDRFSAERPEGSISTLTIQRTEQRDSAMYRCASSDAPVNTGELFFGEGSRLTVL.

The chain has TRBV7-2 and TRBJ2-2; 10 nucleotides match TRBD2. This CDR3 is 16 amino acids long. CDR1 and CDR2 (germline): SGHTA, FQGNSA. The junction had 2 bases not matched to a gene; V was cut back by 0 bases and J by 4 bases. CDR3 coding DNA: TGTGCCAGCAGCTTAGCAGCGGGGGGGGCCACCGGGGAGCTGTTTTTT. Translated: CASSLAAGGATGELFF.

The chain uses TRBV12-3 or TRBV12-4 and TRBJ2-1; 9 bases match TRBD1. The CDR3 consists of 13 residues. The V segment lost 6 bases and the J segment 6 bases; nucleotides outside the gene matches: 3. The CDR3 is CASRGQGSNEQFF. DNA of the CDR3: TGTGCCAGCAGGGGACAGGGTTCCAATGAGCAGTTCTTC.